This entry is about one T cell receptor (beta chain). Cohort placement rested on clinical history that participants reported themselves. What the recovered Cohort 3 donors had was two negative PCRs, clearance, or symptom resolution. The sample belongs to a study of blood T cell repertoires in COVID-19. The germline CDR1 and CDR2 sequences are SGDLS and YYNGEE. This CDR3 region has 15 residues. Trimming took 2 bases from V and 3 from J, leaving 15 bases between them. The assay was immunoSEQ multiplex PCR, and TCRdb's table has in-frame clones only and misses some. The sample gives about 240,000 clones, more than 85% of which show up once; over 4% is in the top ten.

Sequenced: PBMCs or T cells enriched from blood (not recorded which). The gene calls are TRBV9 and TRBJ2-7, with a weak D call TRBD1 (5 bases). This TCR was sampled from a woman in her twenties or thirties who had recovered from COVID-19. CDR3 nucleotides: TGTGCCAGCAGCGTCGACAGCGCGCCTTTCTACGAGCAGTACTTC. Protein: CASSVDSAPFYEQYF.